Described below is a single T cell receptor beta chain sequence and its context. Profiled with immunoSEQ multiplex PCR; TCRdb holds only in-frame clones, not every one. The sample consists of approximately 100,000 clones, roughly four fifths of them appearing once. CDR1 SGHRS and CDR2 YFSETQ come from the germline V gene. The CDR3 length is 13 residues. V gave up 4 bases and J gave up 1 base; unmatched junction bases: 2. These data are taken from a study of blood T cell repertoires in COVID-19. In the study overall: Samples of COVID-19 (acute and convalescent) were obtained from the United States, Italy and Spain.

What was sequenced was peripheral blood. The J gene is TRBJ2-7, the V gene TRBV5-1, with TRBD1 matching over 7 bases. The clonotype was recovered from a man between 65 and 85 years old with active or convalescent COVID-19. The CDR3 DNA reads TGCGCCAGCAGCCCGGGACAGTCCTACGAGCAGTACTTC. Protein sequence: CASSPGQSYEQYF. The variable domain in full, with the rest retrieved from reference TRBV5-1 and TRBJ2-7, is KAGVTQTPRYLIKTRGQQVTLSCSPISGHRSVSWYQQTPGQGLQFLFEYFSETQRNKGNFPGRFSGRQFSNSRSEMNVSTLELGDSALYLCASSPGQSYEQYFGPGTRLTVT.